This section outlines one TCR beta chain sequence together with its context. Its antigen is undetermined. The read falls 3 residues short of the CDR3 end, and the missing part is taken from the germline J gene. The record originates from a study of T cell clonality in common variable immunodeficiency. Study-level results: Common variable immunodeficiency TCR beta sequences reportedly had fewer deletions and N-nucleotide insertions.

The germline V gene encodes CDR1 SEHNR and CDR2 FQNEAQ (reference sequence). This CDR3 has 14 amino acids. Trimming left V 9 bases short and J 4 bases short, with 16 bases between. Measured with immunoSEQ multiplex PCR; TCRdb has only the in-frame clones, and not every one. The sample was found to contain tens of thousands of clones, and every one recurs. The chain employs TRBV7-9 and TRBJ2-1; possible D gene TRBD1, 6 bases. The TCR comes from a human donor with common variable immunodeficiency. Sequencing was done on a sample of peripheral blood mononuclear cells. The CDR3 DNA, read in part, is TGTGCCAGTAAACTCGGGACACAGTACAATGAG. This encodes CASKLGTQYNE. The CDR3 in its entirety is CASKLGTQYNEQFF.